The present TCR beta chain was sequenced within a study of cytomegalovirus exposure and HLA in healthy donors (dated by TCRdb to the late 2010s). With respect to the entire study: According to an earlier analysis of several hundred of the donors, about 170 million T cells yielded 90 million to 130 million unique TCR beta sequences and about 300 Gb of sequence data. An early release covering some 640 HLA-typed donors comprised around 300 gigabases of sequencing data and tens of millions of unique TCR sequences. The genetic ancestry cluster associated with self-reported Caucasian donors included approximately 85% of the 350 to 500 genotyped donors. The study aimed to test whether cataloging public T cell receptors could reveal signatures of past pathogen exposure. The study profiled the T cell repertoires of hundreds of subjects by immunosequencing and related them to cytomegalovirus serostatus. Besides the first cohort of approximately 670 subjects, a separate validation cohort made up of 120 different subjects was used. To predict cytomegalovirus infection status, the study brought together high-throughput TCR immunosequencing, statistical association of individual TCRs with disease status, and machine learning. In a later analysis, previously published TCR beta repertoires from several hundred donors were re-analyzed and high-resolution HLA genotyping was added so that TCR occurrence patterns could be studied. Rather than drawing on any new phenotypic data, the later analysis identified candidate immune exposures from TCR beta sequences and the way those sequences occurred across donors. An earlier analysis of several hundred of the donors applied high-throughput TCR beta sequencing to assess whether each TCR beta V gene segment acted as functional or pseudogenic. Donor age, sex, ethnicity and CMV serostatus were collected together with the repertoire data. In a later genetic analysis, genome-wide SNP genotypes for about 55% of the roughly 670 donors were used, and that subset was treated as a discovery cohort. Every discovery cohort repertoire had been produced on one sequencing platform. Class I and class II HLA loci were covered by the typing at four-digit resolution. Typing coverage differed by locus: A, B, C, DRB1 and DQB1 were typed in about 620-630 donors, DQA1 in 500 to 550, DPA1 in 600 to 610, and DPB1 in 472. A handful of DR-DQ haplotypes were handled as single units for association and clustering because linkage in the cohort was strong. Among roughly 400 genotyped donors of the cohort, an average of approximately 220,000 unique TCR beta nucleotide sequences was sequenced per donor, of which 15% to 20% were non-productive. Beyond this particular receptor, the publication reports: The authors suggested that the approach could potentially be extended to other disease states and immunological phenotypes. Because HLA typing was unavailable for some donors at each locus, only the typed subset was used in association tests. Some IMGT-functional V segments, including TRBV6-2 and TRBV6-3, could not be told apart with the 87-base-pair reads, so those segments were excluded. Over 15 rarely observed V segments, including chromosome 9 orphons, were excluded from the earlier analysis of almost 600 of the donors because counts were too low. The classifier was reported to diagnose cytomegalovirus status with high specificity and sensitivity in both the original and validation cohorts. Several of the top co-occurrence clusters appeared to be linked to parvovirus B19, influenza, CMV and Epstein-Barr virus, according to a later analysis. Presence/absence analyses assumed roughly uniform sequencing depth across donors, an assumption that may not hold. In vitro tests confirmed that a few of the cytomegalovirus-associated TCR beta chains recognize cytomegalovirus antigens. Linkage disequilibrium might explain the correlated functional status among segregating V segments, but an unknown experimental factor could not be excluded. Most TCR sequences were seen in very few donors, while some public TCRs were found in many individuals. In a later genetic analysis, a missense DCLRE1C variant was associated with V-gene and J-gene trimming of TCR beta chains, and the association was replicated in an independent cohort. Only TCR beta chains were sequenced in this cohort, and the absence of alpha or paired-chain data limited detectable features. In a later analysis, HLA-associated TCR beta chains showed more clonal expansion and lower generation probabilities than non-associated chains that were equally common. Strong co-occurrence of HLA alleles, especially DR and DQ, made assigning TCR associations to individual alleles difficult. In an earlier analysis of 587 of the donors, most TCR beta V segments appeared in productive rearrangements about 87% or about 30% of the time, broadly matching IMGT annotations. The only immune exposure information available for the cohort was CMV serostatus. The sequencing pipeline was judged likely to have produced a cluster of highly shared sequence variants as a technical artifact. In a later analysis, most CMV-associated TCR beta chains were found to appear HLA-restricted, with HLA associations seemingly driven largely by CMV exposure. A later analysis associated 17,000 or so TCR beta sequences with specific HLA alleles at a false discovery rate of 0.05. A further reported finding was that TCR beta sequences accurately predicted the HLA-A and HLA-B alleles for most subjects in the first cohort. Compared with the 666-donor mean, donors in an Asian-associated ancestry cluster had fewer N-insertions in productive TCRs, according to a later genetic analysis. The study listed 164 TCR beta chains as associated with cytomegalovirus. In a later analysis, the rate of TCR association differed among HLA loci, with DRB1 alleles having the most associated TCRs and HLA-C alleles having the fewest.

The cohort comprised fewer than 700 healthy bone marrow donors. At the time of sampling, every cohort member was nominally healthy, though immune exposures that went unrecorded were likely present. The donor was CMV seropositive and was included in the group of approximately 310 seropositive cohort members. Every donor gave a peripheral blood sample, and the peripheral blood mononuclear cells from that sample were used for TCR beta sequencing. Genomic DNA extraction from the blood cell samples was performed with the Qiagen DNeasy Blood Extraction Kit. Points on this clone: The antigen it recognizes is unknown. The record has no base qualities; no much larger clone is one base away.

For this chain, trimming is 4 bases at the V end and 3 bases at the J end, and the number of junction bases without a gene match is 11. The germline V gene (reference sequence) provides CDR1 PRHDT and CDR2 FYEKMQ. Inclusive of the bounding cysteine and phenylalanine, the CDR3 is 17 residues long. Only the CDR3 region is kept as DNA, spanning 51 bases read in frame from base 1. Receptor libraries were prepared by the immunoSEQ multiplex PCR assay. A mixture of 60 forward primers for TCR Vbeta segments and 13 reverse primers for TCR Jbeta segments was used in the multiplex PCR. A multiplex PCR assay on genomic DNA amplified the CDR3 region of rearranged TCR beta genes. The Illumina HiSeq System was used to sequence the amplified TCR beta libraries as 87-base-pair reads. Under the source paper's analysis protocol: In a later analysis, tens of millions of unique TCR beta chains were counted across the 500 to 850 repertoires, and around 10 million of these chains were shared by at least two donors. A nearest-neighbor algorithm error-corrected the raw reads and collapsed the reads into unique sequences, merging closely related sequences to remove PCR and sequencing errors. CDR3 sequences were aligned to IMGT reference sequences to assign V, D and J gene segments. For a sequence to be retained, a match of at least six nucleotides to both a V gene segment and a J gene segment was required. A rearrangement counted as productive if the CDR3 had no stop codons and remained in frame with V and J, and every other rearrangement counted as non-productive. CDR3 was defined by IMGT convention, running from the second conserved V-encoded cysteine to the conserved J-encoded phenylalanine. Sequences without an unambiguous match to a single V gene segment were excluded from the earlier analysis of 450 to 650 of the donors. In an earlier analysis of 587 of the donors, a V segment was called functional when productive rearrangements were above 56.7%, and segregating when the standard deviation between donors exceeded 5%. A statistical classification framework was developed to diagnose cytomegalovirus status using the catalog of TCR beta chain sequences. A later analysis assigned V and J genes by comparing TCR nucleotide sequences with IMGT/GENE-DB human TR gene sequences. A later analysis assigned CDR3 sequences and most-parsimonious VDJ recombination scenarios with the TCRdist pipeline. In a later analysis, every TCR beta chain was defined by the combination of its CDR3 amino acid sequence and its V-gene family, and reads without a unique V-gene family were dropped. In a later analysis, 450 to 600 highly shared, low-generation-probability nucleotide sequences were removed to address suspected cross-contamination and a sequencing artifact. For each public chain, a later analysis derived a clonal expansion index from normalized ranks of inferred template counts within each repertoire. Generation probabilities in a later analysis came from a VDJ recombination model fitted to out-of-frame rearrangements, and those results were checked against IGoR. A later analysis scored TCR-TCR, TCR-HLA and TCR-CMV co-occurrence with hypergeometric tests, applying a repertoire-size bias correction to TCR pairs. To estimate false discovery rates, a later analysis permuted the HLA or CMV assignments 20 times. In a later analysis, co-occurring TCRs were grouped using DBSCAN, and TCRdist sequence similarity was added for clustering within HLA-allele-positive subsets. Co-occurrence clustering excluded repertoires with fewer than 30,000 or more than 120,000 public chains, plus five with anomalous nucleotide sharing. The source is immuneACCESS, and TCRdb retained only in-frame sequences with V and J called. Part of the clones is not carried over; for the studies checked, unresolved V genes explain less than half of this, and the remainder is unexplained. V, J and clone size were drawn from that table, and D and trimming were deduced from the DNA. Present in this sample are about 160,000 clones, 75% to 90% of which were seen just once. Around 0.97% of the sample is in the top ten clones.

The sequence came from a girl aged 2 to 10 in good health and CMV-seropositive. What was sequenced was PBMCs. The sequence links TRBV13 to TRBJ2-2; 7 bases in the middle match TRBD2. At the DNA level, the sequence is TGTGCCAGCAGCTCGAGACTAGCAGAACTTCACACCGGGGAGCTGTTTTTT. This is translated as CASSSRLAELHTGELFF.